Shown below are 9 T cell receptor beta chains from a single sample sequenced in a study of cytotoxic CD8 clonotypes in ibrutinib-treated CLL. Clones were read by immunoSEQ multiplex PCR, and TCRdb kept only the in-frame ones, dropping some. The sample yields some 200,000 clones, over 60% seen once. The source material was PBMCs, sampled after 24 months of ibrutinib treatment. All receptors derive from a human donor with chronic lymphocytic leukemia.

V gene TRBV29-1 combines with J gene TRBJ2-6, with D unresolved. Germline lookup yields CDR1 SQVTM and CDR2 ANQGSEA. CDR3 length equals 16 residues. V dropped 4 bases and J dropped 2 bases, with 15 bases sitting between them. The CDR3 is CSVVSPSLAGANVLTF. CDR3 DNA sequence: TGCAGCGTTGTTTCCCCAAGTCTAGCTGGGGCCAACGTCCTGACTTTC. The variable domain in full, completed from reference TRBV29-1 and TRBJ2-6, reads SAVISQKPSRDICQRGTSLTIQCQVDSQVTMMFWYRQQPGQSLTLIATANQGSEATYESGFVIDKFPISRPNLTFSTLTVSNMSPEDSSIYLCSVVSPSLAGANVLTFGAGSRLTVL.

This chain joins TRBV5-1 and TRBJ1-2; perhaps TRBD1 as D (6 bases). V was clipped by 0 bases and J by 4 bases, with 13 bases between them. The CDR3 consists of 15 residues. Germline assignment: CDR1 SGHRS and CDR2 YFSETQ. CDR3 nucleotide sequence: TGCGCCAGCAGCTTGGAAGTCAGGGGTGCCTATGGCTACACCTTC. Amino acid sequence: CASSLEVRGAYGYTF.

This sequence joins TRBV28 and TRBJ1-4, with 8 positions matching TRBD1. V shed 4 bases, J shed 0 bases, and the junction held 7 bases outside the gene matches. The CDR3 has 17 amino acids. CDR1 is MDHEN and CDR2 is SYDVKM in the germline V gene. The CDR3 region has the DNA TGTGCCAGCAGTTCCCCGGGACAGGAAGCAACTAATGAAAAACTGTTTTTT. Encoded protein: CASSSPGQEATNEKLFF.

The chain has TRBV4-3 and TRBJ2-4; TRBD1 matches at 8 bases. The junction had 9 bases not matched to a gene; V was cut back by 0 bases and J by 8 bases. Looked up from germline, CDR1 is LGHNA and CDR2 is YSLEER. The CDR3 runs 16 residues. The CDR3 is CASSQEYRGVRYIQYF. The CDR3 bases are TGCGCCAGCAGCCAAGAGTACAGGGGGGTTAGGTACATTCAGTACTTC.

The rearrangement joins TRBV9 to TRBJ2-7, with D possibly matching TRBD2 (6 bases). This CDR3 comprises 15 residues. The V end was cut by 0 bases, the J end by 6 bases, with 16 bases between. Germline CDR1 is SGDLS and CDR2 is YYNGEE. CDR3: CASSVEPGLPIEQYF. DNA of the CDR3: TGTGCCAGCAGCGTAGAGCCGGGACTTCCCATCGAGCAGTACTTC.

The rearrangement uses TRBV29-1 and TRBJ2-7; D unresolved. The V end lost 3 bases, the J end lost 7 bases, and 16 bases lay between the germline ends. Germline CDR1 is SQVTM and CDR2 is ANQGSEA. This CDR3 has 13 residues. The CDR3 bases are TGCAGCGTTGATTCCCTCGGGTCTGGAGAGCAGTACTTC. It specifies CSVDSLGSGEQYF.

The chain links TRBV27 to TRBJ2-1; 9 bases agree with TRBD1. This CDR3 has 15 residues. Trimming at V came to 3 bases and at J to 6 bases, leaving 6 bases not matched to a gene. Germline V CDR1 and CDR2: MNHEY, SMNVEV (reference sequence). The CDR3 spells CASSFLDRGSNEQFF. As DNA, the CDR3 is TGTGCCAGCAGTTTCCTGGACAGGGGCAGCAATGAGCAGTTCTTC.

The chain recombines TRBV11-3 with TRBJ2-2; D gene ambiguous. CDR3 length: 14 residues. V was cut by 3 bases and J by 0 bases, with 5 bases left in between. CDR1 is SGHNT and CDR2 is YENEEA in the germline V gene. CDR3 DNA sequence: TGTGCCAGCAGCTTTCTCGCGAACACCGGGGAGCTGTTTTTT. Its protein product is CASSFLANTGELFF.

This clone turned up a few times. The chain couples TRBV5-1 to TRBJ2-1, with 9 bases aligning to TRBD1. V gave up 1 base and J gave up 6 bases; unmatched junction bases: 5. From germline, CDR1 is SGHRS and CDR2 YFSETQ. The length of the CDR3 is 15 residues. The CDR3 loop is CASSLYTGGRNEQFF. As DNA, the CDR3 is TGCGCCAGCAGCTTGTACACAGGGGGCCGCAATGAGCAGTTCTTC. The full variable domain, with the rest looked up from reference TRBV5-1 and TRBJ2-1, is KAGVTQTPRYLIKTRGQQVTLSCSPISGHRSVSWYQQTPGQGLQFLFEYFSETQRNKGNFPGRFSGRQFSNSRSEMNVSTLELGDSALYLCASSLYTGGRNEQFFGPGTRLTVL.